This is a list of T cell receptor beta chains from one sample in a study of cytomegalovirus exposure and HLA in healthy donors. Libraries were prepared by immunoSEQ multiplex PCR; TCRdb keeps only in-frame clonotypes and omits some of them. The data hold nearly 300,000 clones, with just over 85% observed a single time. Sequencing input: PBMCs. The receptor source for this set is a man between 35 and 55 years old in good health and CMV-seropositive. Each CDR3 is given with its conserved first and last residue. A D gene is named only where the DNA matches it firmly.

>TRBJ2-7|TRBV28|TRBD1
CASSPWTGIYEQYF
TGTGCCAGCAGTCCCTGGACAGGGATCTACGAGCAGTACTTC
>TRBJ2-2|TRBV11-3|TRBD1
CASRVPGQGAPDGELFF
TGTGCCAGCAGAGTCCCGGGACAGGGGGCGCCGGACGGGGAGCTGTTTTTT
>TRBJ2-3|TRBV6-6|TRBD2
CASSYSPREGSDTQYF
TGTGCCAGCAGTTACTCCCCGCGGGAGGGCTCAGATACGCAGTATTTT
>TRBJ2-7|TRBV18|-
CASSTPVNGYEQYF
TGTGCCAGCTCGACTCCAGTTAACGGCTACGAGCAGTACTTC
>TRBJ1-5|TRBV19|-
CASIAGPLNQPQHF
TGTGCCAGTATCGCGGGGCCTTTGAATCAGCCCCAGCATTTT
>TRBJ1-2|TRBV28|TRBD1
CASSPRTGSGYTF
TGTGCCAGCAGTCCCCGGACAGGGTCCGGCTACACCTTC
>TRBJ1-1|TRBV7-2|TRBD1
CASSLAGTGATEAFF
TGTGCCAGCAGCTTGGCTGGGACAGGGGCCACTGAAGCTTTCTTT
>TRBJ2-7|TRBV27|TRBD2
CASSLYIPSASGRTYEQYF
TGTGCCAGCAGTCTATACATCCCCTCGGCTAGCGGGAGAACTTACGAGCAGTACTTC
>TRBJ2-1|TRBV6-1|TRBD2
CASTQGLGRNNEQFF
TGTGCCAGCACCCAGGGACTAGGGAGGAACAATGAGCAGTTCTTC
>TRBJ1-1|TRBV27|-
CASSLKRGMNTEAFF
TGTGCCAGCAGTTTAAAGAGAGGCATGAACACTGAAGCTTTCTTT